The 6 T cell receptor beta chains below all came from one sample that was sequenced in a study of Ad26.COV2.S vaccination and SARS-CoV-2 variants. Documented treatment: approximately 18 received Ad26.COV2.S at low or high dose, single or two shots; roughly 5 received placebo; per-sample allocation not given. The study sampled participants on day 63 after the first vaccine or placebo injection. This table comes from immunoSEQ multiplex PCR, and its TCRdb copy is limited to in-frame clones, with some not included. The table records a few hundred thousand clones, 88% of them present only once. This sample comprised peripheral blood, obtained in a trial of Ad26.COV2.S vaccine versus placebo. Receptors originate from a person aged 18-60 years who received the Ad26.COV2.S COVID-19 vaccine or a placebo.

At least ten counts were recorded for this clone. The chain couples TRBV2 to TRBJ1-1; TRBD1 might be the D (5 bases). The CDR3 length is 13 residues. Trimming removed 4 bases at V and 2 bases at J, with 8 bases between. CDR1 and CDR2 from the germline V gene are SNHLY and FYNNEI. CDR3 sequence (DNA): TGTGCCAGCAGTGTGGGGCCCAACACTGAAGCTTTCTTT. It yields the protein CASSVGPNTEAFF.

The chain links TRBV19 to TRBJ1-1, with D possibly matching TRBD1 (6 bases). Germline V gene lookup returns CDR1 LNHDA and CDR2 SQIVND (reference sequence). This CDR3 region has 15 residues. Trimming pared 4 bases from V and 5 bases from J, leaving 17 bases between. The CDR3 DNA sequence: TGTGCCAGTAGTACAGGGCCCTGGGGGCATACTGAAGCTTTCTTT. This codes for CASSTGPWGHTEAFF.

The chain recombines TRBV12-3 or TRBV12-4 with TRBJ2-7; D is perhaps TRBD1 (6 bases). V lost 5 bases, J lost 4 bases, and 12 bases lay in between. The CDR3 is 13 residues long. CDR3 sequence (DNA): TGTGCCAGCAGTGGACAGCCAACGTACGAGCAGTACTTC. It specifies CASSGQPTYEQYF.

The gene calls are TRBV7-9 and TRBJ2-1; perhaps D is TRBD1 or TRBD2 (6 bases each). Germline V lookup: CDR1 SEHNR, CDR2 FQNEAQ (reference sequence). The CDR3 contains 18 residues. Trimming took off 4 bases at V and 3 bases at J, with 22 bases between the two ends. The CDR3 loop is CASSSNDRGPTIYNEQFF. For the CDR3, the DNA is TGTGCCAGCAGCTCCAACGACCGGGGGCCCACCATCTACAATGAGCAGTTCTTC. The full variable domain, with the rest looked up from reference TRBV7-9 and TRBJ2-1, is DTGVSQNPRHKITKRGQNVTFRCDPISEHNRLYWYRQTLGQGPEFLTYFQNEAQLEKSRLLSDRFSAERPKGSFSTLEIQRTEQGDSAMYLCASSSNDRGPTIYNEQFFGPGTRLTVL.

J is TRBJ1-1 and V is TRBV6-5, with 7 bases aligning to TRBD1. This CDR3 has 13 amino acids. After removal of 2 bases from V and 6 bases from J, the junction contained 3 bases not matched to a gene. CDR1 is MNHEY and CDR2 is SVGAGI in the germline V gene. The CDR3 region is CASSYQDRSEAFF. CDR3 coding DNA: TGTGCCAGCAGTTACCAGGACAGGTCTGAAGCTTTCTTT.

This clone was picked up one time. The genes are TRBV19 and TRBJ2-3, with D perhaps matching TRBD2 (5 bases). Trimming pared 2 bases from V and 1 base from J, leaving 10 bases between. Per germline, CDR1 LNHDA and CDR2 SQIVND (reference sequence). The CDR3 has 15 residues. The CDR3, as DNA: TGTGCCAGTAGTATAAACCTCGGGGGCACAGATACGCAGTATTTT. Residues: CASSINLGGTDTQYF. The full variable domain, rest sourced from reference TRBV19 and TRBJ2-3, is DGGITQSPKYLFRKEGQNVTLSCEQNLNHDAMYWYRQDPGQGLRLIYYSQIVNDFQKGDIAEGYSVSREKKESFPLTVTSAQKNPTAFYLCASSINLGGTDTQYFGPGTRLTVL.